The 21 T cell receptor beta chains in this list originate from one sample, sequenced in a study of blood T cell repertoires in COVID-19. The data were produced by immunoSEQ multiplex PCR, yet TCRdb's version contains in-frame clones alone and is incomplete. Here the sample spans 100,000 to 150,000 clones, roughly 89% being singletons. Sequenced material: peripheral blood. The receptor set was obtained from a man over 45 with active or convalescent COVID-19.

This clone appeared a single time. The CDR3 DNA reads as TGCGCCAGCAGTCACAGGGAAAATTCACCCCTCCACTTT. Translation gives CASSHRENSPLHF. The chain carries TRBV4-3 and TRBJ1-6; D might be TRBD1 (6 bases). Germline CDR1 reads LGHNA; CDR2 reads YSLEER. CDR3 size: 13 residues. The V and J ends lost 6 bases and 7 bases respectively, with 10 bases between them.

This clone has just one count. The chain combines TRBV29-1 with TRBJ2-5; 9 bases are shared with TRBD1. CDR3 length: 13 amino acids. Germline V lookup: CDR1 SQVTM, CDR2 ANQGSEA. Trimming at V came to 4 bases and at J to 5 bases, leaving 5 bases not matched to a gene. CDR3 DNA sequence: TGCAGCGTTGGGGACAGGGCATCGGAGACCCAGTACTTC. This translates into CSVGDRASETQYF.

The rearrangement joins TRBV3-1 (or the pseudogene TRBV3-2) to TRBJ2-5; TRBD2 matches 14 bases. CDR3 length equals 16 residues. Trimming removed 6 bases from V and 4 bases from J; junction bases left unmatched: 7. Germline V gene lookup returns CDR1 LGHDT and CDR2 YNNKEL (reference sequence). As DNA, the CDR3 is TGTGCCAGCAGTCGGGGACTAGCGGGAGTGGGAGAGACCCAGTACTTC. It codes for CASSRGLAGVGETQYF.

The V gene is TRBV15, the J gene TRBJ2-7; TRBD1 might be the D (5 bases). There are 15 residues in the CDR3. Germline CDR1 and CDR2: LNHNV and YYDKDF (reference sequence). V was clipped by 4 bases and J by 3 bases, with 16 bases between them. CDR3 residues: CATSIDSRRSYEQYF. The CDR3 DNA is TGTGCCACCAGCATTGACAGCCGCCGTAGCTACGAGCAGTACTTC.

The CDR3: CASSSDPGRVETQYF. For the CDR3, the DNA is TGTGCCAGCAGCTCAGACCCAGGGAGGGTCGAGACCCAGTACTTC. J is TRBJ2-5 and V is TRBV5-4; 7 bases agree with TRBD2. The ends lost 3 bases at V and 5 bases at J; junction bases unmatched: 10. This CDR3 comprises 15 residues. Germline V gene lookup returns CDR1 SGHNT and CDR2 YYREEE (reference sequence).

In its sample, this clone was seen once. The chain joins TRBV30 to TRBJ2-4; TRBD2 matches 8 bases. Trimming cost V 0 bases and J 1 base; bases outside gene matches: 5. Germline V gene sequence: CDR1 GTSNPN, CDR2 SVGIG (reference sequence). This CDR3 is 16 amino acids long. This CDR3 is CAWSVSPGGAKNIQYF. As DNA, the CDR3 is TGTGCCTGGAGTGTAAGCCCGGGGGGGGCCAAAAACATTCAGTACTTC.

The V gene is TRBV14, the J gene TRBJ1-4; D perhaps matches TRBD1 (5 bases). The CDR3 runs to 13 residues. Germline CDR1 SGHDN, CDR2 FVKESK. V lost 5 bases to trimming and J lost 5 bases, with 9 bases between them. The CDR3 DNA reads TGTGCCAGCAGCATAAGGGGCAATGAAAAACTGTTTTTT. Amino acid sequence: CASSIRGNEKLFF.

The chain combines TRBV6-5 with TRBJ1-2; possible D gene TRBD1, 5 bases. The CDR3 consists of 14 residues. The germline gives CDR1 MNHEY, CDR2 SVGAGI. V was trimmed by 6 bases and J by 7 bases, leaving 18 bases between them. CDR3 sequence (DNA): TGTGCCAGCAGCGCCATCTGGGCGGGGGGTGGCTACACCTTC. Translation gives CASSAIWAGGGYTF.

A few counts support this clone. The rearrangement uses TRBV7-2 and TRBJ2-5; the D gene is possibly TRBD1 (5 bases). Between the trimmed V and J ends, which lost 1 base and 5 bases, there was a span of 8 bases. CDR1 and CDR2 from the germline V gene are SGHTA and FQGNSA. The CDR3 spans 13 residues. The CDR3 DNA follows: TGTGCCAGCAGCTTAGTGGGGCCCGAGACCCAGTACTTC. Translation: CASSLVGPETQYF.

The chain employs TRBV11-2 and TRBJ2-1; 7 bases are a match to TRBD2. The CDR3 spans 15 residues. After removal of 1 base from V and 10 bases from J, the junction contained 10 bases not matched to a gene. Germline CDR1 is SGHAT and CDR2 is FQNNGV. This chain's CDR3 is CASSLGGGLSGEQFF. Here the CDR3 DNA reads TGTGCCAGCAGCTTAGGGGGAGGGCTGAGCGGGGAGCAGTTCTTC.

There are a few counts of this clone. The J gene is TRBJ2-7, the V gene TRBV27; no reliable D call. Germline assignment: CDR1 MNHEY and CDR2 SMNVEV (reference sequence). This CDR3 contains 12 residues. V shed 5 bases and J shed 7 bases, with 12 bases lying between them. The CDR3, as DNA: TGTGCCAGCAGTACCCCGCCGGGTGAGCAGTACTTC. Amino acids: CASSTPPGEQYF.

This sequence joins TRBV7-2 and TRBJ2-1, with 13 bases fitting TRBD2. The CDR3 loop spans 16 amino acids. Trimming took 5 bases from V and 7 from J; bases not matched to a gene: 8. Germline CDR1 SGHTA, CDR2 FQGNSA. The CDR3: CASSPGTSGAWNEQFF. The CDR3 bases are TGTGCCAGCAGCCCCGGGACTAGCGGGGCTTGGAATGAGCAGTTCTTC.

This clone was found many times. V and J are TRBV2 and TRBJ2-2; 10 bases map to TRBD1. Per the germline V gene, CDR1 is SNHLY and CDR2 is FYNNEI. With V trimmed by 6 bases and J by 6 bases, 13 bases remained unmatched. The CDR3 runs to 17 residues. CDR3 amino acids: CASSAGGQGENPGELFF. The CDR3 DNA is TGTGCCAGCAGCGCGGGTGGACAGGGGGAAAACCCCGGGGAGCTGTTTTTT.

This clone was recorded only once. The CDR3 reads CASKGQGYEQYF. In nucleotides, the CDR3 is TGCGCCAGCAAGGGGCAAGGATACGAGCAGTACTTC. V is TRBV5-1 and J is TRBJ2-7, with D maybe TRBD1 (5 bases). CDR1 and CDR2 from the germline V gene are SGHRS and YFSETQ. CDR3 length: 12 amino acids. V was cut by 6 bases and J by 4 bases, with 11 bases left in between.

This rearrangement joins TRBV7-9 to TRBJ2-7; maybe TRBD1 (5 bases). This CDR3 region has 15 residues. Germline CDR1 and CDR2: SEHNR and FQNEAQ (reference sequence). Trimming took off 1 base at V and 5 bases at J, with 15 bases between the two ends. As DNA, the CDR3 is TGTGCCAGCAGCTTAGAGTCAGGGTGGCTGGACGAGCAGTACTTC. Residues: CASSLESGWLDEQYF.

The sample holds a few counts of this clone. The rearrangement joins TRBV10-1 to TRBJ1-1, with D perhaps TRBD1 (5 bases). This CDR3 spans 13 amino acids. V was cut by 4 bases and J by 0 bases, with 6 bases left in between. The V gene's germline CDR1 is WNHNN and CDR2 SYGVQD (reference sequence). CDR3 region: CASSGQLNTEAFF. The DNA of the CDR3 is TGCGCCAGCAGTGGACAGTTGAACACTGAAGCTTTCTTT.

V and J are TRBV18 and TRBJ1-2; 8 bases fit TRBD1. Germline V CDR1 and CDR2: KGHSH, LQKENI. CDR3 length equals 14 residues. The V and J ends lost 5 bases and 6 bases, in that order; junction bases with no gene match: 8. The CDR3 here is CASSEQQGEDGYTF. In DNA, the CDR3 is TGTGCCAGCTCAGAGCAACAGGGGGAAGATGGCTACACCTTC. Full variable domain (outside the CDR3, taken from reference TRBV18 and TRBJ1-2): NAGVMQNPRHLVRRRGQEARLRCSPMKGHSHVYWYRQLPEEGLKFMVYLQKENIIDESGMPKERFSAEFPKEGPSILRIQQVVRGDSAAYFCASSEQQGEDGYTFGSGTRLTVV.

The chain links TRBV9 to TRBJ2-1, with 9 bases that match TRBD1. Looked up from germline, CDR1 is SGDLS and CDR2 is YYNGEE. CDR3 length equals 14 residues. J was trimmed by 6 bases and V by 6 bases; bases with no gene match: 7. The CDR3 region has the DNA TGTGCCAGCATACAGGGGGCGCAGGGCAATGAGCAGTTCTTC. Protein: CASIQGAQGNEQFF.

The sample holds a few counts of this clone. CDR3 sequence (DNA): TGTGCCAGCAGCCCTAGCGGGGGGGACTCCATTCAGTACTTC. Encoded protein: CASSPSGGDSIQYF. V is TRBV5-4 and J is TRBJ2-4, with 12 bases lining up with TRBD2. V lost 4 bases and J lost 9; bases outside the gene matches: 5. CDR3 size: 14 residues. Germline CDR1 reads SGHNT; CDR2 reads YYREEE (reference sequence).

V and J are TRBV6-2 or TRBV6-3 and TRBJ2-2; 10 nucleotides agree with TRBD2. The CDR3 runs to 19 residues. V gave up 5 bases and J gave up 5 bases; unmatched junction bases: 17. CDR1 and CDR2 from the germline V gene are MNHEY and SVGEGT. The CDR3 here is CASSRHRSGGAGVTGELFF. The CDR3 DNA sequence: TGTGCCAGCAGTCGCCATAGGAGCGGGGGGGCCGGAGTAACCGGGGAGCTGTTTTTT.

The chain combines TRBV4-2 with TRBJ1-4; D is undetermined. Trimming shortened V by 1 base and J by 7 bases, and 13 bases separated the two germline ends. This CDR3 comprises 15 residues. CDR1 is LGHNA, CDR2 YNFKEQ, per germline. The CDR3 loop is CASSQAGSSGEKLFF. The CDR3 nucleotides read TGTGCCAGCAGCCAAGCCGGGTCCTCGGGTGAAAAACTGTTTTTT.